This T cell receptor beta chain emerged from a study of blood T cell repertoires in COVID-19. Study in general: Nucleic acid was either cDNA or gDNA, and it came from T cells, B-cell-depleted T cells, or PBMCs.

Patients at the Seattle site were enrolled during active infection and followed longitudinally. As processed by the authors: The authors estimated nucleated cell counts from reference gene primer amplification. Clones were read by immunoSEQ multiplex PCR, and TCRdb kept only the in-frame ones, dropping some. Clonal size and the V and J genes are those of that table, whereas D and trimming came from the DNA. This sample has 430,000 or so clones, with roughly 90% found just once. This TCR was sampled from a young man with COVID-19, enrolled during active disease. The specimen sequenced was peripheral blood.

The CDR3 coding sequence is TGCGCCAGCAGGGGAGACAGGGATGAAGCTTTCTTT. This encodes CASRGDRDEAFF. The J gene is TRBJ1-1, the V gene TRBV5-1; 7 nucleotides align to TRBD1. CDR1 SGHRS and CDR2 YFSETQ come from the germline V gene. Germline trimming cut 5 bases from V and 7 bases from J; bases unmatched to any gene: 5. The CDR3 consists of 12 residues.